This TCR beta chain was identified in a study of cytomegalovirus exposure and HLA in healthy donors. Points from the study as a whole: A few of the chains that were CMV-associated were confirmed in vitro to be specific for CMV antigens. A previous analysis found most TCR beta V segments productive roughly 90% or roughly 30% of the time. Diagnosis of cytomegalovirus status made by the classifier reportedly showed high specificity and sensitivity.

Comment on this clone: What it binds is not known.

60 Vbeta and 13 Jbeta primers were used in PCR. The protocol was immunoSEQ multiplex PCR, while the TCRdb copy is restricted to in-frame clones and leaves out a portion. Among over 200,000 clones listed, around 76% were seen once. This CDR3 comprises 13 residues. The V gene lost 4 bases and the J gene lost 4 bases, with 10 bases spanning the gap. The V gene's germline CDR1 is MDHEN and CDR2 SYDVKM. The sample was PBMCs. The V and J genes are TRBV28 and TRBJ1-2; no clear D. The sequence derives from a woman aged 40 to 49 in good health and CMV-seropositive. The CDR3: CASSSTSLYGYTF. In DNA form, the CDR3 reads TGTGCCAGCAGTTCTACGTCTCTCTATGGCTACACCTTC.